This T cell receptor (beta chain) originates from a study of blood T cell repertoires in COVID-19. Across the whole study: Both acute and convalescent COVID-19 samples were obtained from the United States, Italy and Spain.

In the authors' workflow: Estimation of nucleated cell counts was performed using reference gene primer amplification. Sequenced by immunoSEQ multiplex PCR; TCRdb stores in-frame clones only, minus some. That table is the source of V, J and clone size, and D and trimming were worked out from the DNA. The sample carries 250,000 to 350,000 clones, approximately 89% recorded once. The germline V and J ends were trimmed by 5 bases and 0 bases, with 14 bases remaining between them. The CDR3 runs to 16 residues. Per the germline V gene, CDR1 is PRHDT and CDR2 is FYEKMQ (reference sequence). Sample: peripheral blood. This sequence originates from a woman aged 55-75 years with acute or convalescent COVID-19. The chain recombines TRBV13 with TRBJ2-1; D is perhaps TRBD2 (8 bases). CDR3: CASSRGGQSSYNEQFF. The CDR3 nucleotides read TGTGCCAGCAGCCGGGGGGGACAGAGCTCCTACAATGAGCAGTTCTTC.